This T cell receptor (beta chain) was recorded in a study of human T cells and chemical hapten exposure. Study summary: Each week of the roughly 24-week study, patients had diphenylcyclopropenone applied to the scalp. Alopecia areata, totalis or universalis was found in mostly female patients.

Using its own MiXCR run on the RACE reads, TCRdb lists one record per CDR3 protein. The profile shows approximately 400,000 distinct CDR3 sequences, 4% to 6% of them singletons. The CDR3 is 12 residues long. The V segment lost 11 bases and the J segment 2 bases; nucleotides outside the gene matches: 4. Time point reported: pre-sensitization, week 0. Treatment specified: therapeutic diphenylcyclopropenone sensitization with weekly scalp DPC. J is TRBJ2-7 and V is TRBV12-3 or TRBV12-4; 9 positions match TRBD2. This clonotype was obtained from a woman aged 45-59 years with alopecia areata. Some clones in this sample may be carry-over from other donors' samples. Sequenced here: whole blood, sampled in connection with sensitization to the hapten diphenylcyclopropenone (DPC). CDR3 DNA: TGTGCCTCGCGGGAGGGCACCTACGAGCAGTACTTC. Protein: CASREGTYEQYF.